This entry describes one TCR beta chain. What it binds is unknown. Lysates of CMV-infected fibroblasts at around 9.1 ug/mL stimulated these cells. Memory cells lacking CD40L and CD69 with high CD45RO were sorted. This entry belongs to a study of persistence of HIV-infected CD4 T cells. In germline, CDR1 is MRHNA, CDR2 SNTAGT. This CDR3 region has 14 residues. V was pared by 4 bases and J by 9 bases, with 13 bases between. Findings of the study overall: Compared with CD3/CD28-stimulated cells, CMV- and Gag-responding cells showed lower TCRbeta richness.

The immunoSEQ assay was version 4, run in survey mode. Clones were read by immunoSEQ multiplex PCR, and TCRdb kept only the in-frame ones, dropping some. The data show tens of thousands of clones, 80% seen once. This chain links TRBV6-4 with TRBJ1-6, with D hard to call. This receptor was taken from an adult man with HIV who was CMV-seropositive. Specimen: CD4+ T cells sorted from PBMCs after roughly 20-hour stimulation, collected from a patient who received antiretroviral therapy. This chain's CDR3 is CASSGGFEGSPLHF. CDR3 nucleotide sequence: TGTGCCAGCAGTGGAGGCTTTGAGGGTTCACCCCTCCACTTT.